This T cell receptor beta chain was recorded in a study of breast tumors, draining lymph nodes, adjacent tissues listed by TCRdb under 2016. Describing the broader study: The study compared TCR beta repertoires across tumor, adjacent nontumor tissue and axillary lymph nodes from breast cancer patients. The study was designed to assess the relationships and possible T-cell exchange between tumor, surrounding tissue and draining lymph node repertoires in human breast cancer.

CDR1 SGHRS and CDR2 YFSETQ are derived from the germline V gene. V is reduced by 4 bases and J by 9 bases, leaving a spacing of 28 bases between them. Measured from the cysteine to the phenylalanine, the CDR3 is 17 residues long. Here the CDR3 DNA is all that survives: 51 bases in frame from base 1. As regards this clonotype: There is no known antigen for this receptor. No much larger clone is present one base from it, and per-base qualities are unavailable.

Study-level results and caveats: T-cell repertoire diversity in tumors was found to be lower than in lymph nodes but higher than in nontumor tissue, and preferential V and J gene usage was observed. Tumor and nontumor tissue repertoires were significantly more similar in luminal-like than in basal-like breast cancer. The conclusion that tumor T cells originate in lymph nodes was presented as consistent with a hypothesis rather than as directly demonstrated. The data were considered consistent with the idea that most tumor T cells come from the lymph node and then expand in tumor tissue.

Lymph node samples came from the axillary draining lymph nodes of breast cancer patients. Instrument used: Illumina HiSeq 2000. Multiplex PCR amplification was used to generate the TCR beta chain libraries. The amplified TCR beta chain products were analyzed by high-throughput sequencing. TCRdb ran its own pipeline on the public reads, namely fastp trimming at Q25 and MiXCR clone calling, and kept in-frame beta chains. Every entry covers one CDR3 protein and lists the most common genes and DNA from its rows. The sample table lists approximately 250,000 distinct CDR3 sequences, less than 40% of them with a count of one. Approximately 3.5% of the sample rests with the top ten.

The sequencing input was axillary lymph node tissue. The sequence is built from TRBV5-1 and TRBJ2-5; 5 matching bases give a weak D call of TRBD2. The receptor was derived from a female donor with breast cancer. Some clones in this sample may be carry-over from other donors' samples. The sequenced DNA: TGCGCCAGCAGCCCGGCCCAAGGGAACACCGGGGAACGGGCCCAGTACTTC. Protein translation: CASSPAQGNTGERAQYF.